This T cell receptor beta chain emerged from a study of blood T cell repertoires in COVID-19. The overall study: The United States, Italy and Spain provided the acute and convalescent COVID-19 samples. PBMCs, B-cell-depleted T cells, or T cells were the source of the cDNA or gDNA that made up the material.

In the original processing: Reference gene primer amplification in the assay estimated nucleated cell counts. The table came from immunoSEQ multiplex PCR; TCRdb's copy has only in-frame clones and leaves some out. V, J and clone size were drawn from that table, and D and trimming were deduced from the DNA. Among about 100,000 clones listed, about nine tenths were seen once. The CDR3 length is 17 residues. The germline CDR1 and CDR2 sequences are KGHDR and SFDVKD. Trimming shortened V by 3 bases and J by 0 bases, and 14 bases separated the two germline ends. The sequenced sample was peripheral blood. This TCR derives from a man between 50 and 59 years old with acute or convalescent COVID-19. This rearrangement joins TRBV24-1 to TRBJ2-1; a possible D gene is TRBD1 (6 bases). This CDR3 is CATSDPETGSSYNEQFF. The CDR3 region has the DNA TGTGCCACCAGTGATCCCGAAACAGGGAGCTCCTACAATGAGCAGTTCTTC.